The clone carrying this T cell receptor (beta chain) was counted only a few times. The antigen remains unidentified. Germline V lookup: CDR1 MNHEY, CDR2 SVGAGI. The CDR3 covers 13 residues. V was clipped by 2 bases and J by 2 bases, with 6 bases between them. The sample belongs to a study of vaccination and CD4 T cells after COVID-19. Treatment specified: approximately nine-day PBMC culture with coronavirus spike peptide pools or control peptides (ViraFEST assay). With the Oncomine TCR Beta short-read assay, DNA from cultured CD4+ T cells was sequenced. TCRdb re-called the PCR reads through MiXCR, storing one row per CDR3 protein. The data contain 15,000 to 20,000 distinct CDR3 sequences, around half of them seen just once; the ten biggest clones take up around 3.6%.

The sequencing input was CD4+ T cells from blood, cultured in vitro. This chain links TRBV6-5 with TRBJ1-2; weak D call: TRBD1 (5 bases). This clonotype was sampled from a human donor who had recovered from COVID-19. The CDR3 region is CASSYAGNYGYTF. CDR3 DNA sequence: TGTGCCAGCAGTTACGCAGGGAACTATGGCTACACCTTC.